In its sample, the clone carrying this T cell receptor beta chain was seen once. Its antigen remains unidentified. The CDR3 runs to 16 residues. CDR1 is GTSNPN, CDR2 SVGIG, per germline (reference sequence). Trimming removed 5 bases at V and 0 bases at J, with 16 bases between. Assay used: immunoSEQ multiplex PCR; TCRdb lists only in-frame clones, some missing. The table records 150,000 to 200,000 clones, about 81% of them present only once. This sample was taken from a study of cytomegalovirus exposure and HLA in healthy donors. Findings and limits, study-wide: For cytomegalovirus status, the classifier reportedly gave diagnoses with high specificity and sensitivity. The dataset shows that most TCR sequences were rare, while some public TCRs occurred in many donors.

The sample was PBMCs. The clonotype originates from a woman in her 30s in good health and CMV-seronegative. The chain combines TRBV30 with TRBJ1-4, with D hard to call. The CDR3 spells CAWVKRAETTNEKLFF. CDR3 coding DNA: TGTGCCTGGGTAAAGAGGGCGGAAACAACTAATGAAAAACTGTTTTTT. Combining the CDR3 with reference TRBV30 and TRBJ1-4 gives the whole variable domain SQTIHQWPATLVQPVGSPLSLECTVEGTSNPNLYWYRQAAGRGLQLLFYSVGIGQISSEVPQNLSASRPQDRQFILSSKKLLLSDSGFYLCAWVKRAETTNEKLFFGSGTQLSVL.